This T cell receptor (beta chain) was sequenced for a study of identical twins. General study points: Within cord blood, abundant beta clonotypes carried fewer insertions, but memory repertoires showed no such trend. The degree of excess twin sharing was weaker in beta out-of-frame sequences.

Germline V gene sequence: CDR1 MNHEY, CDR2 SVGEGT. V was shortened by 2 bases and J by 7 bases, with 14 bases between the two germline ends. This CDR3 contains 14 residues. A universal primer site arose from template switching, and cDNA bore unique molecular identifiers. TCRdb reprocessed the 5' RACE reads via MiXCR and lists one record per CDR3 protein. The sample includes about 720,000 distinct CDR3 sequences, 8.6% of them seen just once. This clonotype has more than one count but fewer than ten. The antigen is not known. These data also featured in a second study, about yellow fever vaccine responses in identical twins.

The specimen was PBMCs. The clonotype comes from a woman between 18 and 29 years old in good health. The gene calls are TRBV6-2 or TRBV6-3 and TRBJ1-2; no clear D gene. The CDR3 bases are TGTGCCAGCAGTTACGTGGCGGAGCTAGGTGGCTACACCTTC. The encoded protein is CASSYVAELGGYTF.